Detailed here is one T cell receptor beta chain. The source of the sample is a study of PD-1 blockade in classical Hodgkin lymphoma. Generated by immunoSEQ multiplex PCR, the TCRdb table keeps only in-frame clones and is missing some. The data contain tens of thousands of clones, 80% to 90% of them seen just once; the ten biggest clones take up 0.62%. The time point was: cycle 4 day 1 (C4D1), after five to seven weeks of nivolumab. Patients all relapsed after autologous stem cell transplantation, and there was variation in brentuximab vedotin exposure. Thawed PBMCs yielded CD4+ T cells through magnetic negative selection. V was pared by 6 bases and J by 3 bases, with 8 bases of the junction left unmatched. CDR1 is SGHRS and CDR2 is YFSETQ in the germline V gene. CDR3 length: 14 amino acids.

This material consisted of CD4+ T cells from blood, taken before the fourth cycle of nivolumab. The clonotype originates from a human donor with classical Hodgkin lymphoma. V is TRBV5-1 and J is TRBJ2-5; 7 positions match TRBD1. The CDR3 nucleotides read TGCGCCAGCAAGACGACAGGGTCGGAAGAGACCCAGTACTTC. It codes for CASKTTGSEETQYF.